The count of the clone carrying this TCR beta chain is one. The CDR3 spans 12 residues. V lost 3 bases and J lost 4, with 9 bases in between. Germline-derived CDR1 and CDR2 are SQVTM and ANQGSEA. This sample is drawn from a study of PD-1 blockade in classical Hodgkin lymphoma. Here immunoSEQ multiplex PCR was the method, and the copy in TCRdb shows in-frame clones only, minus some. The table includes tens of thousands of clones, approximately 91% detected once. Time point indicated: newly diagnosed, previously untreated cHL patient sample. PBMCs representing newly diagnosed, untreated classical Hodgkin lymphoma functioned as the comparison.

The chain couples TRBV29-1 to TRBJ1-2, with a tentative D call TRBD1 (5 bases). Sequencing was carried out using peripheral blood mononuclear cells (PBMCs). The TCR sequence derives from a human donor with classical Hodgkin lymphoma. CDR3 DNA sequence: TGCAGCGTTGAGGGCCAGGGCTATGGCTACACCTTC. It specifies CSVEGQGYGYTF.